This record looks at one TCR beta chain sequence and its context. Its antigen is still unknown. The CDR3 is 14 residues long. After removal of 5 bases from V and 4 bases from J, the junction contained 5 bases not matched to a gene. Germline CDR1 is MDHEN and CDR2 is SYDVKM. The data stem from a study of blood T cells in healthy people across ages. Findings and caveats of the study: Changes seen in expanded clonotypes were possibly confounded by donor CMV status left unknown.

A second PCR of 7 to 11 cycles used a sample-barcoded 5' primer and a J-beta primer mix. TCRdb independently ran MiXCR on the 5' RACE reads; one entry per CDR3 protein. The table shows approximately 490,000 distinct CDR3 sequences, with 24% occurring only once. Total RNA, at least 5.5 micrograms per sample, came from PBMCs. The sample also formed part of further work on T cells of mothers and their children. That publication notes: Over 8 million TCR beta CDR3 reads were obtained from each mother, and approximately 2.7 million from each child.

The chain recombines TRBV28 with TRBJ1-1; 9 bases match TRBD1. The source is a boy aged 10-17 years in good health. The sample comprised blood. The CDR3 bases are TGTGCCAGCAGTAACAGGGGGCGCATCACTGAAGCTTTCTTT. Its translation: CASSNRGRITEAFF.